This T cell receptor beta chain was sequenced for a study of T cell repertoires in cytomegalovirus infection. Study context: Public TCR beta signatures indicated both CMV infection and matching HLA type.

TCRdb passed the reads through MiXCR, listing each CDR3 protein once. The table records roughly 60,000 distinct CDR3 sequences, around 34% of them present only once. As concerns this clonotype: Its specificity is unknown.

General study findings and limits: Summed public TCR beta family frequency identified CMV carriers bearing the relevant HLA.

The CDR3 loop spans 16 amino acids. Trimming removed 5 bases from V and 0 bases from J, with 14 bases in between. Germline lookup yields CDR1 LNHDA and CDR2 SQIVND (reference sequence). Sequencing used PBMCs, sequenced either directly or after in vitro stimulation (not recorded which). The V call is TRBV19, the J call TRBJ2-1; TRBD2 might be the D (5 bases). The source is a human donor in good health (CMV status not recorded). Some clones in this sample may be carry-over from other donors' samples. CDR3 DNA sequence: TGTGCCAGTAGTCCCCGGCGGGTGGACTCCTACAATGAGCAGTTCTTC. Translation gives CASSPRRVDSYNEQFF. Combining the CDR3 with reference TRBV19 and TRBJ2-1 gives the whole variable domain DGGITQSPKYLFRKEGQNVTLSCEQNLNHDAMYWYRQDPGQGLRLIYYSQIVNDFQKGDIAEGYSVSREKKESFPLTVTSAQKNPTAFYLCASSPRRVDSYNEQFFGPGTRLTVL.